These 5 T cell receptor beta chains were sequenced from one sample in a study of cytomegalovirus exposure and HLA in healthy donors. A multiplex PCR was run with 60 Vbeta primers and 13 Jbeta primers. Assay: immunoSEQ multiplex PCR; the TCRdb copy retains only in-frame clones and omits some. This table has about 160,000 clones, 70% to 80% appearing once. Sequenced material: PBMCs. All receptors derive from a middle-aged man in good health and CMV-seronegative.

J is TRBJ1-1 and V is TRBV30; D unresolved. V lost 8 bases and J lost 7, with 17 bases in between. The V gene's germline CDR1 is GTSNPN and CDR2 SVGIG (reference sequence). The CDR3 loop spans 12 amino acids. The CDR3 is CARAEGLNEAFF. CDR3 DNA sequence: TGTGCCCGAGCGGAGGGTCTGAATGAAGCTTTCTTT.

The rearrangement joins TRBV6-6 to TRBJ1-3; D gene unclear. The CDR3 covers 15 residues. The V gene lost 2 bases and the J gene lost 0 bases, with 8 bases spanning the gap. Per germline, CDR1 MNHNY and CDR2 SVGAGI (reference sequence). CDR3 in amino acids: CASSYEGVSGNTIYF. The CDR3 DNA is TGTGCCAGCAGTTACGAGGGCGTCTCTGGAAACACCATATATTTT.

The rearrangement joins TRBV10-3 to TRBJ2-2; 7 bases map to TRBD1. CDR1 ENHRY and CDR2 SYGVKD come from the germline V gene. The CDR3 spans 16 residues. V lost 6 bases and J lost 0; bases outside the gene matches: 7. In nucleotides, the CDR3 is TGTGCCATCAGCGGTCCGACAGGGTCGAACACCGGGGAGCTGTTTTTT. It encodes CAISGPTGSNTGELFF.

This sequence joins TRBV13 and TRBJ2-1; possibly TRBD1 for D (6 bases). The CDR3 is 15 amino acids. Trimming cost V 4 bases and J 1 base, with 11 bases left between them. Germline values: CDR1 PRHDT, CDR2 FYEKMQ (reference sequence). CDR3 region: CASSWGLESYNEQFF. Here the CDR3 DNA reads TGTGCCAGCAGCTGGGGGCTGGAATCCTACAATGAGCAGTTCTTC.

The chain joins TRBV19 to TRBJ1-5; the D is unclear. Trimming cost V 8 bases and J 0 bases, with 5 bases left between them. CDR3 length: 12 residues. Germline V lookup: CDR1 LNHDA, CDR2 SQIVND (reference sequence). Here the CDR3 reads CASCYSNQPQHF. The CDR3 DNA reads as TGTGCCAGTTGTTATAGCAATCAGCCCCAGCATTTT. Supplemented by reference TRBV19 and TRBJ1-5, the full variable domain reads DGGITQSPKYLFRKEGQNVTLSCEQNLNHDAMYWYRQDPGQGLRLIYYSQIVNDFQKGDIAEGYSVSREKKESFPLTVTSAQKNPTAFYLCASCYSNQPQHFGDGTRLSIL.